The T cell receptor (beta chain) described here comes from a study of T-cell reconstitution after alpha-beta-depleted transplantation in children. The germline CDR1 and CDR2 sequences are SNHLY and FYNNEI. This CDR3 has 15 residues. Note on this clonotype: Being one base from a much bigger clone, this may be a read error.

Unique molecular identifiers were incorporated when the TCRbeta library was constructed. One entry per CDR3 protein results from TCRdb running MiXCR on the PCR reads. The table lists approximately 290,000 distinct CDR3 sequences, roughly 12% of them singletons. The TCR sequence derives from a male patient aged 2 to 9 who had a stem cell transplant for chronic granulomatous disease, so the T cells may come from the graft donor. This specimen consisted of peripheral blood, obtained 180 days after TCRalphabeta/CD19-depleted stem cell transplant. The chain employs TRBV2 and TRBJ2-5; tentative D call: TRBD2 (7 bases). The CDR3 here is CASSEGGGSQDTQYF. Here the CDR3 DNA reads TGTGCCAGCAGTGAAGGCGGGGGCTCCCAAGACACCCAGTACTTC.